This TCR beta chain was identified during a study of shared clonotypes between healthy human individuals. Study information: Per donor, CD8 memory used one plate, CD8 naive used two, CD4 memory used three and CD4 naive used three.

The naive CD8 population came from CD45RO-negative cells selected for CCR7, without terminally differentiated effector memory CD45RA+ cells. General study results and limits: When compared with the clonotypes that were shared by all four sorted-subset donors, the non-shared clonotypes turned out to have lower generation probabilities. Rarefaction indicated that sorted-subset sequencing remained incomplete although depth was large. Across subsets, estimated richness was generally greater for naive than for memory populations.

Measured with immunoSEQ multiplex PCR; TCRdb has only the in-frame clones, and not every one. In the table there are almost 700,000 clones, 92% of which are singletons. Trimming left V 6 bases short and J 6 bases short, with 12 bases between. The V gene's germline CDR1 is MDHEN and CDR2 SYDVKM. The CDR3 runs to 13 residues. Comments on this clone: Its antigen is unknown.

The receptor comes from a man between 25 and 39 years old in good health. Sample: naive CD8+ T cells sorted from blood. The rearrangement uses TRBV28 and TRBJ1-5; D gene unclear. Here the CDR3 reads CASRPGGIQPQHF. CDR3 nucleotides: TGTGCCAGCAGACCCGGAGGGATTCAGCCCCAGCATTTT.